This T cell receptor beta chain appears in the sequencing data of a study of blood T cell repertoires in COVID-19. Across the study: T cells, B-cell-depleted T cells, or PBMCs provided the cDNA or gDNA that served as material.

Original analysis: Scientists estimated how many nucleated cells there were by amplifying reference gene primers. The method was immunoSEQ multiplex PCR; TCRdb's version includes in-frame clones alone and lacks a portion of them. V and J calls and clone size come straight from that table; D and trimming were deduced from the DNA. The table has about 130,000 clones, less than 90% seen once. This TCR was recovered from an elderly woman with acute or convalescent COVID-19. The sequencing input was peripheral blood.

CDR3 in amino acids: CASSEMSDTQYF. Here the CDR3 DNA reads TGCGCCAGCAGTGAAATGTCGGATACGCAGTATTTT. The chain is built from TRBV10-1 and TRBJ2-3, with D unresolved. This CDR3 region has 12 residues. Germline V lookup: CDR1 WNHNN, CDR2 SYGVQD (reference sequence). V was clipped by 3 bases and J by 6 bases, with 7 bases between them.